This T cell receptor beta chain was sequenced during a study of regulatory T cells in long-lasting Graves disease. Arm-PCR of CDR3 regions and iRepertoire HTBI primers were the basis on which TCR beta libraries were built. TCRdb itself ran the multiplex PCR reads through MiXCR, one entry per CDR3 protein. The profile covers about 470,000 distinct CDR3 sequences, with under 25% appearing a single time and 7.8% taken by the ten largest. Germline V gives CDR1 SGDLS, CDR2 YYNGEE. Trimming removed 3 bases from V and 5 bases from J; junction bases left unmatched: 3. This CDR3 has 15 residues. Time point in this sample: persistent/refractory GD, antithyroid drugs over 5 years with positive TRAb. With RNA extracted from PBMCs as input, the TCR library was made.

The chain carries TRBV9 and TRBJ2-3, with TRBD2 matching over 13 bases. Sequences were derived from peripheral blood mononuclear cells (PBMCs), sampled when the disease was refractory, from a patient treated with antithyroid drugs. This sequence was found in a female donor with Graves disease. The CDR3 bases are TGTGCCAGCAGCGCAAGACTAGCGGGAGGAGATACGCAGTATTTT. It translates to CASSARLAGGDTQYF.